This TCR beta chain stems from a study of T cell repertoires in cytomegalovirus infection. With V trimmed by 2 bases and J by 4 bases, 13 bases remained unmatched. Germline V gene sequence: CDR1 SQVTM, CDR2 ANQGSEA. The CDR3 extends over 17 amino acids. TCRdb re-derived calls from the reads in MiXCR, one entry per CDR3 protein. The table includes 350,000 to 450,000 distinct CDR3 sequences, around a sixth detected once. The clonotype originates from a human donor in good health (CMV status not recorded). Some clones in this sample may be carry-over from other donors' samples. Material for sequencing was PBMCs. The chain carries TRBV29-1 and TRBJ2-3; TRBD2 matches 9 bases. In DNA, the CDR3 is TGCAGCGTTGAAATGGCTAGCGGGATCGAAGGGGCAGATACGCAGTATTTT. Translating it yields CSVEMASGIEGADTQYF.